The 14 T cell receptor beta chains below were found in one sample sequenced in a study of T cell responses to AZD1222 COVID-19 vaccine. Some clones are missing from TCRdb's copy, which holds only in-frame ones; the method was immunoSEQ multiplex PCR. The table includes approximately 190,000 clones, 92% detected once. The sample consisted of peripheral blood, taken on day 0 of AZD1222 vaccination. These receptors all come from an adult in good health.

Concerning this clone: Its ends do not fully match the called genes, so a read error is possible. The chain has TRBV7-9 and TRBJ1-3; D is possibly TRBD1 (5 bases). The CDR3 sequence is 11 residues long. In germline, CDR1 is SEHNR, CDR2 FQNEAQ (reference sequence). Written as DNA, the CDR3 is TGCGGAGGGGTCGAAGGAAACACCATATATTTT. Its protein is CGGVEGNTIYF.

This clone was detected once. The chain links TRBV19 to TRBJ1-3; tentative D call: TRBD1 (5 bases). Per the germline V gene, CDR1 is LNHDA and CDR2 is SQIVND (reference sequence). The CDR3 is 14 amino acids. Trimming shortened V by 4 bases and J by 3 bases, and 10 bases separated the two germline ends. The CDR3 bases are TGTGCCAGTAGTAAAGGGGCTGATGGAAACACCATATATTTT. Protein product: CASSKGADGNTIYF.

This clone was detected a few times. Other DNA sequences in this sample translate to the same CDR3. The chain combines TRBV30 with TRBJ1-3; D call uncertain. V was trimmed by 0 bases and J by 4 bases, leaving 4 bases between them. CDR1 is GTSNPN, CDR2 SVGIG, per germline (reference sequence). The CDR3 runs to 12 residues. CDR3 amino acids: CAWSVRGNTIYF. The CDR3 nucleotides read TGTGCCTGGAGTGTACGGGGAAACACCATATATTTT.

This chain uses TRBV6-5 with TRBJ2-3; D gene uncertain. The germline V gene encodes CDR1 MNHEY and CDR2 SVGAGI. The V end was cut by 2 bases, the J end by 8 bases, with 14 bases between. This CDR3 region has 14 residues. The CDR3 spells CASSYIGRAGTQYF. The CDR3 DNA sequence: TGTGCCAGCAGTTACATCGGACGGGCCGGTACGCAGTATTTT.

The rearrangement uses TRBV7-5 and TRBJ1-4. TRBV7-5 is noted as a pseudogene. The CDR3 length is 13 residues. The CDR3 protein is CVRGEWPNEKLFF. The CDR3 DNA reads TGTGTCAGGGGAGAATGGCCTAATGAAAAACTGTTTTTT.

The chain joins TRBV30 to TRBJ2-3; 13 bases line up with TRBD2. The J segment lost 5 bases and the V segment lost 6 bases, leaving 8 bases of the junction unmatched. Per the germline V gene, CDR1 is GTSNPN and CDR2 is SVGIG (reference sequence). CDR3 length: 15 amino acids. The CDR3, as DNA: TGTGCCTGCTCCAGGACTAGCGGGGGAAGAGATACGCAGTATTTT. It is translated as CACSRTSGGRDTQYF.

The chain uses TRBV9 and TRBJ1-4, with no clear D. Per germline, CDR1 SGDLS and CDR2 YYNGEE. This CDR3 spans 16 amino acids. Deletions cut 1 base from V and 3 bases from J, with 13 bases between. The CDR3 is CASSVTPKSANEKLFF. As DNA, the CDR3 is TGTGCCAGCAGCGTAACCCCCAAGTCGGCTAATGAAAAACTGTTTTTT.

The rearrangement uses TRBV14 and TRBJ1-6; D is possibly TRBD1 (5 bases). CDR1 is SGHDN, CDR2 FVKESK, per germline. The CDR3 is 15 residues long. Trimming stripped 0 bases from V and 9 bases from J, with 12 bases between. CDR3 in amino acids: CASSQETGRSSPLHF. The DNA of the CDR3 is TGTGCCAGCAGCCAAGAAACAGGAAGGAGTTCACCCCTCCACTTT.

The rearrangement joins TRBV12-3 or TRBV12-4 to TRBJ1-1; possibly TRBD1 for D (5 bases). The V end was cut by 2 bases, the J end by 2 bases, with 6 bases between. CDR3 length equals 13 residues. DNA of the CDR3: TGTGCCAGCAGTTTAACAGGTAACACTGAAGCTTTCTTT. Amino acids: CASSLTGNTEAFF.

This chain connects TRBV19 to TRBJ1-4, with TRBD1 matching 9 bases. V trimming: 9 bases; J trimming: 8 bases; junction bases outside the gene matches: 16. The CDR3 covers 16 residues. CDR1 is LNHDA, CDR2 SQIVND, per germline (reference sequence). The CDR3 loop is CASLQGAASHREKLFF. The DNA of the CDR3 is TGTGCCAGCCTACAGGGGGCGGCCTCCCATCGCGAAAAACTGTTTTTT.

This chain connects TRBV27 to TRBJ2-5; D gene uncertain. Trimming stripped 4 bases from V and 4 bases from J, with 13 bases between. Looked up from germline, CDR1 is MNHEY and CDR2 is SMNVEV (reference sequence). This CDR3 contains 14 residues. CDR3 loop: CASSSGGHPETQYF. DNA of the CDR3: TGTGCCAGCAGTTCGGGTGGGCACCCAGAGACCCAGTACTTC.

The chain combines TRBV28 with TRBJ1-5; 7 bases are a match to TRBD1. The V and J ends lost 4 bases and 2 bases, in that order; junction bases with no gene match: 2. CDR3 size: 14 residues. The V gene's germline CDR1 is MDHEN and CDR2 SYDVKM. As DNA, the CDR3 is TGTGCCAGCAGTTCGGGACAGCGCAATCAGCCCCAGCATTTT. It encodes CASSSGQRNQPQHF. The whole variable domain, remainder taken from reference TRBV28 and TRBJ1-5, is DVKVTQSSRYLVKRTGEKVFLECVQDMDHENMFWYRQDPGLGLRLIYFSYDVKMKEKGDIPEGYSVSREKKERFSLILESASTNQTSMYLCASSSGQRNQPQHFGDGTRLSIL.

The chain is built from TRBV27 and TRBJ1-1; tentative D call: TRBD1 (6 bases). Germline CDR1 MNHEY, CDR2 SMNVEV (reference sequence). The CDR3 extends over 18 amino acids. Trimming stripped 5 bases from V and 0 bases from J, with 22 bases between. The CDR3 spells CASSTSKDWTAVNTEAFF. Written as DNA, the CDR3 is TGTGCCAGCAGTACCTCGAAAGATTGGACAGCCGTGAACACTGAAGCTTTCTTT.

The J gene is TRBJ1-1, the V gene TRBV5-3; D is uncertain. TRBV5-3 counts as an open reading frame of uncertain function. Deletions cut 6 bases from V and 0 bases from J, with 12 bases between. The CDR3 consists of 14 residues. DNA of the CDR3: TGTGCCAGAACGTCCATCGGGATGAACACTGAAGCTTTCTTT. Translation: CARTSIGMNTEAFF.